These T cell receptor beta chains were read from a single sample in a study of blood T cell repertoires in COVID-19. Profiling relied on immunoSEQ multiplex PCR, and the TCRdb table lists in-frame clones only, not all of them. The sample carries tens of thousands of clones, about 90% recorded once. Sequenced sample: peripheral blood. The receptors were sampled from a human donor with active COVID-19. The donor label of this sample is uncertain. Each CDR3 is given with its conserved first and last residue. D genes are given only for firm matches. A row's size may be missing; if present it is once, few, many or a size class.

>.|TRBD1|TRBJ2-3|TRBV5-4
TGTGCCAGCAGCCAACGCACTTTCCGGGACAGGGGAACAGATACGCAGTATTTT
CASSQRTFRDRGTDTQYF
>.|.|TRBJ1-6|TRBV6-1
TGTGCCAGCAGTGAACACAGGAGGGCATCCTATAATTCACCCCTCCACTTT
CASSEHRRASYNSPLHF
>.|.|TRBJ2-3|TRBV7-9
TGTGCCAGCAGCCTACCCGCGGGGAGCACAGATACGCAGTATTTT
CASSLPAGSTDTQYF
>.|.|TRBJ2-5|TRBV7-9
TGTGCCAGCAGCTTTTGGGGGGAAGAGACCCAGTACTTC
CASSFWGEETQYF
>.|TRBD1|TRBJ1-2|TRBV5-4
TGTGCCAGCAGCCCTAACAGGGGGTACTATGGCTACACCTTC
CASSPNRGYYGYTF
>.|TRBD2|TRBJ2-7|TRBV7-8
TGTGCCAGCAGCTTAGAAACTAGCGGGGGACGCGAGCAGTACTTC
CASSLETSGGREQYF
>.|.|TRBJ1-6|TRBV3-1/TRBV3-2
TGTGCCAGCAGCGACCCCTACTCGGGTTCACCCCTCCACTTT
CASSDPYSGSPLHF
>.|.|TRBJ1-1|TRBV2
TGTGCCAGCATCCTAGGGGCCATACTGAACACTGAAGCTTTCTTT
CASILGAILNTEAFF
>once|.|TRBJ2-7|TRBV6-5
TGTGCCAGCAGTTACAGGGAGTACACCTACGAGCAGTACTTC
CASSYREYTYEQYF
>.|TRBD1|TRBJ1-1|TRBV9
TGTGCCAGCAGCACACAGGGGGGCACTGAAGCTTTCTTT
CASSTQGGTEAFF
>.|.|TRBJ2-7|TRBV28
TGTGCCAGCAGTGGGACAAGGAGCTACGAGCAGTACTTC
CASSGTRSYEQYF
>.|TRBD2|TRBJ2-1|TRBV10-2
TGCGCCAGCCGTACTACTAGCGGGGACTACAATGAGCAGTTCTTC
CASRTTSGDYNEQFF
>.|TRBD2|TRBJ2-7|TRBV5-1
TGCGCCAGCAGCCCGGGCTGGGGACTAGCGGGCGAGCAGTACTTC
CASSPGWGLAGEQYF
>.|.|TRBJ2-6|TRBV7-2
TGTGCCAGCAGCCGGGCCGGGACTCAAAACTCCTCTGGGGCCAACGTCCTGACTTTC
CASSRAGTQNSSGANVLTF
>.|TRBD2|TRBJ2-7|TRBV6-5
TGTGCCAGCAGTTCCTGGACTAGCGGGGCCTACGAGCAGTACTTC
CASSSWTSGAYEQYF
>.|TRBD1|TRBJ1-1|TRBV5-4
TGTGCCAGCACCCGGACAGGGCAAACGAACACTGAAGCTTTCTTT
CASTRTGQTNTEAFF
>.|TRBD1|TRBJ2-3|TRBV19
TGTGCCAGTAGTATAGGACAGGGTAGGACGCAGTATTTT
CASSIGQGRTQYF
>.|.|TRBJ1-1|TRBV5-1
TGCGCCAGCAGCTTGGAAGGGGGTCAGACTGAAGCTTTCTTT
CASSLEGGQTEAFF
>.|.|TRBJ2-1|TRBV7-9
TGTGCCAGCAGCTTAGATGTGCGAGCCAATGAGCAGTTCTTC
CASSLDVRANEQFF
>.|.|TRBJ1-3|TRBV25-1
TGTGCCAGCAGTGAATGGGGGCGAGGCTCTGGAAACACCATATATTTT
CASSEWGRGSGNTIYF
>.|.|TRBJ2-5|TRBV6-6
TGTGCCAGCAGGCAACAGGGAGGGACGGAGACCCAGTACTTC
CASRQQGGTETQYF
>.|.|TRBJ2-1|TRBV6-6
TGTGCCAGCAGGAGAGACAGGTCTAGCTACAATGAGCAGTTCTTC
CASRRDRSSYNEQFF
>.|TRBD1|TRBJ2-7|TRBV6-5
TGTGCCAGCAGGATCCGGGACAGGGGGCACTACGAGCAGTACTTC
CASRIRDRGHYEQYF
>.|TRBD1|TRBJ1-2|TRBV5-6
TGTGCCAGCAGCTTTGGACAGGCCACCTATGGCTACACCTTC
CASSFGQATYGYTF
>.|.|TRBJ2-3|TRBV3-1/TRBV3-2
TGTGCCAGCGCCTCTAGAGGTGTAGATACGCAGTATTTT
CASASRGVDTQYF
>.|TRBD2|TRBJ2-6|TRBV27
TGTGCCAGCAGTCCGTCAAACGCCCCTAGCGGGGACAACTCTGGGGCCAACGTCCTGACTTTC
CASSPSNAPSGDNSGANVLTF
>.|.|TRBJ1-4|TRBV19
TGTGCCAGTAGTGGCCTCCTGACAGGTACCACTGAAAAACTGTTTTTT
CASSGLLTGTTEKLFF
>once|TRBD2|TRBJ2-1|TRBV5-6
TGTGCCAGCAGCTTGGGCGGGGGGGCCTACAATGAGCAGTTCTTC
CASSLGGGAYNEQFF
>.|.|TRBJ1-5|TRBV19
TGTGCCAGTAGGAAGTGGACAAATAGCAATCAGCCCCAGCATTTT
CASRKWTNSNQPQHF
>.|.|TRBJ2-5|TRBV7-2
TGTGCCAGCAGCTACTCTCTACAGGGACCCCAGTACTTC
CASSYSLQGPQYF
>.|TRBD1|TRBJ1-5|TRBV9
TGTGCCAGCAGCGTAGAGGACAGGTACAATCAGCCCCAGCATTTT
CASSVEDRYNQPQHF
>.|TRBD1|TRBJ2-7|TRBV28
TGTGCCAGCAGTGCCACCGGGACAGGGTTCGGAGAGCAGTACTTC
CASSATGTGFGEQYF
>.|TRBD1|TRBJ1-2|TRBV3-1/TRBV3-2
TGTGCCAGCAGCCAACCGGGACAGCTAATATCCAGTCGTATCTATGGCTACACCTTC
CASSQPGQLISSRIYGYTF
>once|.|TRBJ1-2|TRBV6-1
TGTGCCAGCAGTGAAGAGGGGTCCCCCGCGAACTATGGCTACACCTTC
CASSEEGSPANYGYTF
>.|.|TRBJ2-2|TRBV2
TGTGCCAGCCAAGAGGGGGATTTACCAACCGGGGAGCTGTTTTTT
CASQEGDLPTGELFF
>.|.|TRBJ2-3|TRBV6-1
TGTGCCAGCAGTGAAGACAGGGCCCTCACAGATACGCAGTATTTT
CASSEDRALTDTQYF
>.|.|TRBJ2-7|TRBV18
TGTGCCAGCTCACCTTACCTTCCGTCAGGGTCACCCGTGTACGAGCAGTACTTC
CASSPYLPSGSPVYEQYF
>.|.|TRBJ2-5|TRBV18
TGTGCCAGCTCACCACCCTCTGTAGCCCAAGAGACCCAGTACTTC
CASSPPSVAQETQYF
>.|.|TRBJ2-7|TRBV20-1
TGCAGTGCTAGTTTAGGGTTACAGGTGACCTACGAGCAGTACTTC
CSASLGLQVTYEQYF
>.|TRBD1|TRBJ1-1|TRBV7-3
TGTGCCAGCAGCGCTGGGACAGCTAACACTGAAGCTTTCTTT
CASSAGTANTEAFF
>.|.|TRBJ2-1|TRBV18
TGTGCCAGCTCAGCGGGGATACATGAGCAGTTCTTC
CASSAGIHEQFF
>.|.|TRBJ2-5|TRBV3-1/TRBV3-2
TGTGCCAGCAGCCAAAACCGGGGTTTCCAAGAGACCCAGTACTTC
CASSQNRGFQETQYF
>.|.|TRBJ1-2|TRBV11-2
TGTGCCAGCAGCCCGAATAGGAGTGGATTTGGCTACACCTTC
CASSPNRSGFGYTF
>.|TRBD1|TRBJ2-7|TRBV18
TGTGCCAGCTCACCTGGGACAGGGGCTCTATTTGAGCAGTACTTC
CASSPGTGALFEQYF
>.|.|TRBJ1-2|TRBV9
TGTGCCAGCAGCGTGACAGGCCTCTCTGGCTACACCTTC
CASSVTGLSGYTF
>.|TRBD1|TRBJ1-2|TRBV6-2/TRBV6-3
TGTGCCAGCAGTACGGGGACAGTGAATGGCTACACCTTC
CASSTGTVNGYTF